These 26 T cell receptor beta chains were all obtained from the same sample, sequenced in a study of cytomegalovirus exposure and HLA in healthy donors. The PCR employed 60 Vbeta primers together with 13 Jbeta primers. Sequenced by immunoSEQ multiplex PCR; TCRdb stores in-frame clones only, minus some. Seen here are 150,000 to 200,000 clones, under 85% observed once, and the top ten hold over 4%. Specimen: PBMCs. These receptors came from a man in his fifties or sixties in good health and CMV-seropositive.

The V gene is TRBV5-1, the J gene TRBJ2-3; D may be TRBD2 (6 bases). Looked up from germline, CDR1 is SGHRS and CDR2 is YFSETQ. The CDR3 totals 13 residues. The V end lost 5 bases, the J end lost 3 bases, and 10 bases lay between the germline ends. The CDR3: CASRAGSTDTQYF. The CDR3 region has the DNA TGCGCCAGCAGGGCCGGGAGTACAGATACGCAGTATTTT.

V is TRBV6-1 and J is TRBJ1-5; weak D call: TRBD1 (6 bases). Germline V gene lookup returns CDR1 MNHNS and CDR2 SASEGT. V lost 7 bases and J 7 bases, leaving 17 bases between the germline ends. CDR3 length: 14 residues. DNA for the CDR3: TGTGCCAGCACCCTCCAGGGGCACGGGCAGCCCCAGCATTTT. It encodes CASTLQGHGQPQHF.

Only a few counts were recorded for this clone. V and J are TRBV28 and TRBJ2-5; TRBD2 matches at 8 bases. The J call may not be correct, given that the DNA end is closer to TRBJ2-7. Germline CDR1 and CDR2: MDHEN and SYDVKM. The CDR3 totals 15 residues. DNA of the CDR3: TGTGCCAGCAGTTTACAGCGGGAGAGGAGCTACGAGCAGTACTTC. Its translation is CASSLQRERSYEQYF.

The CDR3 loop reads CASSYGGTEETQYF. The CDR3 DNA reads TGTGCCAGCAGTTACGGCGGGACTGAAGAGACCCAGTACTTC. The rearrangement uses TRBV6-5 and TRBJ2-5; weak D call: TRBD2 (6 bases). The V gene lost 2 bases and the J gene lost 3 bases, with 10 bases spanning the gap. Germline lookup yields CDR1 MNHEY and CDR2 SVGAGI. The length of the CDR3 is 14 residues.

J is TRBJ2-3 and V is TRBV6-5; TRBD1 agrees at 8 bases. The CDR3 extends over 15 amino acids. Germline V gene data show CDR1 as MNHEY and CDR2 as SVGAGI. The V and J ends lost 6 bases and 4 bases, in that order; junction bases with no gene match: 9. The CDR3 bases are TGTGCCAGCAGACCAGGACAGGGACTTGCAGATACGCAGTATTTT. This gives the protein CASRPGQGLADTQYF.

This clone was observed a single time. This chain links TRBV15 with TRBJ2-1; a possible D gene is TRBD2 (7 bases). Trimming removed 5 bases from V and 2 bases from J, with 16 bases in between. CDR1 and CDR2 (germline): LNHNV, YYDKDF (reference sequence). The CDR3 is made up of 16 amino acids. The CDR3 DNA reads TGTGCCACCAGCGGGGGGAGGGGGAGAGCCTACAATGAGCAGTTCTTC. It encodes CATSGGRGRAYNEQFF.

This chain uses TRBV7-3 with TRBJ2-6; no firm D call. The CDR3 runs 17 residues. Germline CDR1 is SGHTA and CDR2 is FQGTGA. With 1 base removed from V and 0 bases from J, the gap between germline ends came to 10 bases. The CDR3 nucleotides are TGTGCCAGCAGCTTAAATGTGAGAGCCTCTGGGGCCAACGTCCTGACTTTC. It specifies CASSLNVRASGANVLTF.

This clone has more than one count but fewer than ten. The rearrangement joins TRBV5-1 to TRBJ2-1, with 8 bases identical to TRBD2. This CDR3 has 15 residues. Germline trimming cut 2 bases from V and 0 bases from J; bases unmatched to any gene: 1. The germline gives CDR1 SGHRS, CDR2 YFSETQ. The CDR3 spells CASSLLAASYNEQFF. In DNA, the CDR3 is TGCGCCAGCAGCTTACTAGCGGCCTCCTACAATGAGCAGTTCTTC.

The J gene is TRBJ1-2, the V gene TRBV29-1, with 10 bases matching TRBD1. Trimming removed 4 bases from V and 8 bases from J; junction bases left unmatched: 10. Germline assignment: CDR1 SQVTM and CDR2 ANQGSEA. The CDR3 length is 14 residues. CDR3 DNA sequence: TGCAGCGTTGCTTTCGGGACAGGGGTGACAGGCTACACCTTC. Residues: CSVAFGTGVTGYTF.

The CDR3 is CASSGFRTSGSYNEQFF. DNA for the CDR3: TGTGCCAGCAGTGGTTTCCGGACTAGCGGCTCCTACAATGAGCAGTTCTTC. The rearrangement uses TRBV6-1 and TRBJ2-1; 10 positions match TRBD2. CDR3 length: 17 amino acids. J gave up 0 bases and V 4 bases, and 6 bases lay outside the gene matches. The germline V gene encodes CDR1 MNHNS and CDR2 SASEGT.

V gene TRBV6-1 combines with J gene TRBJ1-2, with D possibly TRBD1 on 5 matching bases. V dropped 7 bases and J dropped 1 base, with 16 bases sitting between them. The CDR3 consists of 15 residues. CDR1 is MNHNS, CDR2 SASEGT, per germline. CDR3 DNA: TGTGCCAGCAAGGGGCTGCCGAATGATAACTATGGCTACACCTTC. Translating it yields CASKGLPNDNYGYTF.

The table lists this clone with a count of one. The chain combines TRBV6-5 with TRBJ1-2; 8 positions agree with TRBD1. The CDR3 runs to 15 residues. Germline V gene sequence: CDR1 MNHEY, CDR2 SVGAGI. V trimming: 2 bases; J trimming: 4 bases; junction bases outside the gene matches: 6. CDR3: CASSYGDRSLYGYTF. CDR3 DNA sequence: TGTGCCAGCAGTTACGGGGACAGGTCCCTCTATGGCTACACCTTC.

The chain links TRBV5-4 to TRBJ2-1; TRBD1 is a possible D gene (6 bases). CDR3 length: 15 amino acids. CDR1 is SGHNT and CDR2 is YYREEE in the germline V gene (reference sequence). Trimming cost V 0 bases and J 3 bases, with 10 bases left between them. CDR3 sequence reads: CASSLAQGSYNEQFF. As DNA, the CDR3 is TGTGCCAGCAGCTTGGCCCAGGGGAGCTACAATGAGCAGTTCTTC.

V and J are TRBV4-3 and TRBJ2-2, with D possibly matching TRBD2 (7 bases). Germline CDR1 LGHNA, CDR2 YSLEER. Deletions cut 3 bases from V and 6 bases from J, with 17 bases between. This CDR3 contains 16 residues. CDR3 sequence (DNA): TGCGCCAGCAGCCAGGGAGGGGGATCTCTCGCCGGGGAGCTGTTTTTT. The encoded protein is CASSQGGGSLAGELFF.

CDR3 bases: TGCAGCGTTGTAGTTAGCGGGAGGGCCGGGACCGGGGAGCTGTTTTTT. Residues: CSVVVSGRAGTGELFF. The chain couples TRBV29-1 to TRBJ2-2; 11 positions agree with TRBD2. Germline V gene data show CDR1 as SQVTM and CDR2 as ANQGSEA. The CDR3 totals 16 residues. The V gene end was trimmed by 4 bases and the J gene end by 5 bases; junction bases not matched to a gene: 9.

This clone was found once. This chain connects TRBV28 to TRBJ2-4; 9 bases are shared with TRBD1. The CDR3 spans 16 residues. V was clipped by 4 bases and J by 5 bases; unmatched bases: 9. Germline V gives CDR1 MDHEN, CDR2 SYDVKM. The CDR3 loop reads CASSSDRDREENIQYF. Here the CDR3 DNA reads TGTGCCAGCAGTTCGGACCGGGACAGGGAGGAAAACATTCAGTACTTC.

The J gene is TRBJ2-7, the V gene TRBV19; 10 bases map to TRBD2. The CDR3 runs 15 residues. Unmatched junction bases numbered 8, after V lost 6 bases and J lost 3 bases. In germline, CDR1 is LNHDA, CDR2 SQIVND (reference sequence). The CDR3 sequence is CASRNEASGSYEQYF. In nucleotides, the CDR3 is TGTGCCAGTAGAAATGAGGCTAGCGGGAGCTACGAGCAGTACTTC.

V gene TRBV2 combines with J gene TRBJ2-2, with TRBD1 identical over 8 bases. Germline loops: CDR1 SNHLY, CDR2 FYNNEI. The junction had 13 bases not matched to a gene; V was cut back by 5 bases and J by 5 bases. The CDR3 loop spans 17 amino acids. DNA for the CDR3: TGTGCCAGCAGTAGCATCCGGGACAGGCGCCCGACCGGGGAGCTGTTTTTT. Amino acid sequence: CASSSIRDRRPTGELFF.

This sequence joins TRBV28 and TRBJ1-2; 10 bases are a match to TRBD1. CDR3 size: 15 residues. Trimming took 4 bases from V and 3 from J; bases not matched to a gene: 5. Germline V gene sequence: CDR1 MDHEN, CDR2 SYDVKM. The CDR3 protein is CASSSGTGVHYGYTF. DNA of the CDR3: TGTGCCAGCAGTTCCGGGACAGGGGTTCACTATGGCTACACCTTC.

The chain has TRBV29-1 and TRBJ1-1, with 8 bases matching TRBD1. V lost 4 bases to trimming and J lost 3 bases; unmatched junction nucleotides: 4. CDR1 and CDR2 from the germline V gene are SQVTM and ANQGSEA. The CDR3 runs 13 residues. The CDR3 bases are TGCAGCGTTGCACAGGGGGTTTACACTGAAGCTTTCTTT. It specifies CSVAQGVYTEAFF.

This clone was observed a handful of times. V and J are TRBV7-6 and TRBJ2-1; weak D call: TRBD1 (5 bases). The CDR3 spans 16 residues. Germline assignment: CDR1 SGHVS and CDR2 FNYEAQ. V was trimmed by 5 bases and J by 0 bases, leaving 14 bases between them. The CDR3 spells CASSRTGGASYNEQFF. CDR3 bases: TGTGCCAGCAGCCGTACAGGTGGGGCCTCCTACAATGAGCAGTTCTTC.

The V and J genes are TRBV15 and TRBJ2-3; 14 bases fit TRBD2. The CDR3 is made up of 16 amino acids. CDR1 and CDR2 (germline): LNHNV, YYDKDF (reference sequence). V lost 3 bases to trimming and J lost 5 bases; unmatched junction nucleotides: 4. CDR3 nucleotide sequence: TGTGCCACCAGCAGCGCGGGACTAGCGGGAGAAGATACGCAGTATTTT. This codes for CATSSAGLAGEDTQYF.

The V and J genes are TRBV5-6 and TRBJ1-5; 7 nucleotides align to TRBD1. V was pared by 2 bases and J by 9 bases, with 8 bases of the junction left unmatched. CDR3 length equals 14 residues. The V gene's germline CDR1 is SGHDT and CDR2 YYEEEE. The CDR3 reads CASSFGTVLGPQHF. The CDR3 nucleotides read TGTGCCAGCAGCTTTGGGACAGTCTTGGGGCCCCAGCATTTT. The full variable domain, its missing parts supplied by reference TRBV5-6 and TRBJ1-5, is DAGVTQSPTHLIKTRGQQVTLRCSPKSGHDTVSWYQQALGQGPQFIFQYYEEEERQRGNFPDRFSGHQFPNYSSELNVNALLLGDSALYLCASSFGTVLGPQHFGDGTRLSIL.

The CDR3 loop is CASSDRGTGVYEQYF. In nucleotides, the CDR3 is TGTGCCAGCAGTGACAGGGGGACAGGGGTTTACGAGCAGTACTTC. This chain joins TRBV27 and TRBJ2-7, with 10 nucleotides matching TRBD1. V gave up 5 bases and J gave up 4 bases; unmatched junction bases: 8. This CDR3 region has 15 residues. The germline V gene encodes CDR1 MNHEY and CDR2 SMNVEV (reference sequence).

J is TRBJ2-5 and V is TRBV12-2; the listed D gene, TRBD2, was not tested against the DNA. TRBV12-2 is marked as a pseudogene. CDR3 length: 18 residues. The CDR3 is CASRLGRVGTSAKETQYF. The CDR3 DNA reads TGTGCAAGTCGCTTAGGAAGGGTGGGGACTAGCGCCAAAGAGACCCAGTACTTC.

This chain uses TRBV6-5 with TRBJ2-5, with D unclear. The germline V gene encodes CDR1 MNHEY and CDR2 SVGAGI. V was cut by 7 bases and J by 5 bases, with 17 bases left in between. This CDR3 has 14 amino acids. The CDR3, as DNA: TGTGCCAGCACCACGAAGATAAGTCGGGAGACCCAGTACTTC. The encoded protein is CASTTKISRETQYF.